These T cell receptor beta chains were read from a single sample in a study of blood T cells in healthy people across ages. TCRdb used MiXCR to reprocess the 5' RACE reads, holding one entry per CDR3 protein. This sample has over a million distinct CDR3 sequences, with roughly 24% found just once. This sample was shared with a second study, whose subject was T cells of mothers and their children.

The source material was blood. These receptor sequences come from a girl aged 2-10 years in good health. Each CDR3 is given without its conserved first and last residue. Fields, in order: CDR3 protein, clone size, D gene, J gene, CDR3 length, V gene. A D gene is named only where the DNA matches it firmly. Only part of the rows carry a size: once, few, many, or a class if the clone is expanded.

ASSLNAGEETQY . . TRBJ2-5 12 TRBV7-3
ASSFLSLGSGEETQY few . TRBJ2-5 15 TRBV7-9
ASSRDSAREQY few . TRBJ2-7 11 TRBV14
ASSLVRDRLSYGYT . TRBD1 TRBJ1-2 14 TRBV5-6
ACSPVTGMNTEAF few TRBD1 TRBJ1-1 13 TRBV18
ASSGGMNEQF . TRBD2 TRBJ2-1 10 TRBV7-9
SGYVRKETQY few . TRBJ2-5 10 TRBV29-1
VSSLSSGTYNEQF few TRBD2 TRBJ2-1 13 TRBV6-5
ASSPRGSVSNQPQH . . TRBJ1-5 14 TRBV27
ASSLGGTAPVDGYT few TRBD1 TRBJ1-2 14 TRBV12-3/TRBV12-4
SVEGPGTNYGYT few . TRBJ1-2 12 TRBV29-1
ASSGRLSAGGTDTQY . TRBD2 TRBJ2-3 15 TRBV7-2
ASSIRYEQY few . TRBJ2-7 9 TRBV12-3/TRBV12-4
ASSLLMTGKAF few TRBD1 TRBJ1-1 11 TRBV28
SARGWTIPNTEAF . . TRBJ1-1 13 TRBV20-1
ASSAGSHRHEQY few . TRBJ2-7 12 TRBV25-1
SARVNRGTDTQY . . TRBJ2-3 12 TRBV20-1
ASSQDWEAPFNEQF . . TRBJ2-1 14 TRBV4-3
ASSFGLGDRGYEQY . TRBD1 TRBJ2-7 14 TRBV27
SVEAGQETQY . . TRBJ2-5 10 TRBV29-1
ASSLWTGPQETQY . TRBD1 TRBJ2-5 13 TRBV27
ASSHNRGVQETQY . . . 13 TRBV12-3/TRBV12-4
ASSAGLAGQTEQF few TRBD2 TRBJ2-1 13 TRBV5-1
ASSVSRTGINTGELF . TRBD1 TRBJ2-2 15 TRBV5-1
ASSPHPGATEAF . . TRBJ1-1 12 TRBV3-1
SVRGERTEAF . . TRBJ1-1 10 TRBV29-1
SVEGQATNEKLF few . TRBJ1-4 12 TRBV29-1
ATSRETGGRRNYGYT few TRBD1 TRBJ1-2 15 TRBV15
ASSPTRTGIYGYT few TRBD1 TRBJ1-2 13 TRBV12-3/TRBV12-4
ASSKGAMNEQY . TRBD1 TRBJ2-7 11 TRBV7-9
ASSDSGGMTDTQY few TRBD2 TRBJ2-3 13 TRBV9
AIRFSTGELF many . TRBJ2-2 10 TRBV10-3
AISESVLDRDRNEQF . . TRBJ2-1 15 TRBV10-3
ASSPRDRGKGSPLH . TRBD1 TRBJ1-6 14 TRBV6-1
ASSLATLHEQF . . TRBJ2-1 11 TRBV7-2
ASSSLGGGYGYT . . TRBJ1-2 12 TRBV11-2
ASSQDTGSRSGANVLT . . TRBJ2-6 16 TRBV4-1
SVGGGLGYEQY . . TRBJ2-7 11 TRBV29-1
SARDFVSGSYNEQF . . TRBJ2-1 14 TRBV20-1
SVGDQLGETQY many . TRBJ2-5 11 TRBV29-1
ASSEGRTNTGELF . . TRBJ2-2 13 TRBV2
ASSLNEGGNSPLH . . TRBJ1-6 13 TRBV7-2
ASSLDPGSSNEQF . . TRBJ2-1 13 TRBV13
ASSFEVSGANVLT few . TRBJ2-6 13 TRBV7-2
ASSVRGLVETQY . . TRBJ2-5 12 TRBV6-1
SAREDLGSSYEQY once . . 13 TRBV20-1
ASSPGLAGGLEQF . TRBD2 TRBJ2-1 13 TRBV4-3
ASSLSRGATEAF . TRBD1 TRBJ1-1 12 TRBV4-3
ASSQGTPKEETQY . . TRBJ2-5 13 TRBV4-2
ASSETSGETQY . TRBD2 TRBJ2-5 11 TRBV7-3
AGSSLDRDRPPFYEQY . TRBD1 TRBJ2-7 16 TRBV11-2